One and the same sample provided the 32 T cell receptor beta chains below, sequenced in a study of blood T cell repertoires in COVID-19. TCRdb keeps only in-frame clones here, not all; method: immunoSEQ multiplex PCR. This table holds about 280,000 clones, 85% found once. The sample comprised peripheral blood. These receptors were collected from a man aged 50 to 59 with active or convalescent COVID-19.

CDR3 residues: CASSPGQGFAEQYF. CDR3 sequence (DNA): TGTGCCAGCAGTCCTGGACAGGGTTTCGCCGAGCAGTACTTC. The chain employs TRBV25-1 and TRBJ2-7; 8 nucleotides match TRBD1. V shed 5 bases and J 6 bases; nucleotides not matched to a gene: 9. The CDR3 is 14 residues long. CDR1 is MGHDK, CDR2 SYGVNS, per germline.

The chain joins TRBV5-4 to TRBJ1-2, with D perhaps TRBD1 (6 bases). The CDR3 extends over 14 amino acids. Trimming took 0 bases from V and 3 from J, leaving 9 bases between them. In germline, CDR1 is SGHNT, CDR2 YYREEE (reference sequence). The CDR3, as DNA: TGTGCCAGCAGCTTGGATTCAGGGGACTATGGCTACACCTTC. Protein sequence: CASSLDSGDYGYTF.

This chain links TRBV10-2 with TRBJ2-2; 8 bases map to TRBD1. CDR3 length equals 14 residues. The germline V gene has CDR1 WSHSY and CDR2 SAAADI. V lost 6 bases and J lost 6; bases outside the gene matches: 6. The CDR3 nucleotides read TGCGCCAGCAGGATAGGACAGGGTCCCGGGGAGCTGTTTTTT. Translating gives CASRIGQGPGELFF.

In this sample, this clone turned up once. The chain is built from TRBV2 and TRBJ2-7; D remains ambiguous. The CDR3 loop spans 15 amino acids. Germline lookup yields CDR1 SNHLY and CDR2 FYNNEI. Trimming took off 2 bases at V and 0 bases at J, with 11 bases between the two ends. In DNA, the CDR3 is TGTGCCAGCAGTGAAAAGTGGCTGTCCTCCTACGAGCAGTACTTC. Residues: CASSEKWLSSYEQYF.

This clone was recorded only once. V gene TRBV30 combines with J gene TRBJ1-2; 11 nucleotides match TRBD1. J gave up 5 bases and V 3 bases, and 8 bases lay outside the gene matches. The CDR3 totals 15 residues. Germline CDR1 GTSNPN, CDR2 SVGIG (reference sequence). The DNA for the CDR3 is TGTGCCTGGAGGCGATCGGACAGGGGGCCTTATGGCTACACCTTC. This encodes CAWRRSDRGPYGYTF.

The rearrangement links TRBV14 to TRBJ1-1; unclear D gene. CDR3 length: 13 residues. Germline-derived CDR1 and CDR2 are SGHDN and FVKESK. V lost 0 bases to trimming and J lost 11 bases, with 13 bases between them. CDR3 sequence: CASSQDERFGAFF. CDR3 nucleotide sequence: TGTGCCAGCAGCCAAGATGAGCGGTTTGGGGCTTTCTTT.

The chain has TRBV4-1 and TRBJ2-7, with TRBD1 as a possible D gene (6 bases). CDR1 is MGHRA, CDR2 YSYEKL, per germline. Trimming shortened V by 1 base and J by 4 bases, and 14 bases separated the two germline ends. The CDR3 has 15 amino acids. This CDR3 reads CASSQVQGRGYEQYF. CDR3 sequence (DNA): TGCGCCAGCAGCCAAGTTCAGGGCAGGGGATACGAGCAGTACTTC.

The genes are TRBV28 and TRBJ2-3, with D tentatively TRBD2 (6 bases). The CDR3 covers 14 residues. In germline, CDR1 is MDHEN, CDR2 SYDVKM. The V end lost 7 bases, the J end lost 2 bases, and 13 bases lay between the germline ends. The CDR3 here is CASTSGVATDTQYF. In nucleotides, the CDR3 is TGTGCCAGCACCTCGGGGGTTGCCACAGATACGCAGTATTTT.

The chain has TRBV6-4 and TRBJ2-4, with 7 nucleotides matching TRBD2. Germline V gene data show CDR1 as MRHNA and CDR2 as SNTAGT. Trimming cost V 2 bases and J 4 bases; bases outside gene matches: 8. The CDR3 spans 16 residues. The CDR3, as DNA: TGTGCCAGCAGTGACATGGGAGGGAGGGTGAAAAACATTCAGTACTTC. This codes for CASSDMGGRVKNIQYF.

The chain employs TRBV7-2 and TRBJ2-1; D remains unclear. The CDR3 covers 15 residues. Germline V gene sequence: CDR1 SGHTA, CDR2 FQGNSA. The V and J ends lost 5 bases and 1 base respectively, with 12 bases between them. CDR3 DNA: TGTGCCAGCAGCCGCGCACCAGCGTCCTACAATGAGCAGTTCTTC. It is translated as CASSRAPASYNEQFF.

The rearrangement joins TRBV30 to TRBJ2-7; 12 positions match TRBD2. The length of the CDR3 is 15 residues. Per the germline V gene, CDR1 is GTSNPN and CDR2 is SVGIG (reference sequence). V was clipped by 2 bases and J by 5 bases; unmatched bases: 7. The CDR3 DNA reads as TGTGCCTGGAGTTACGGACTAGCGGGATCTAACGAGCAGTACTTC. Encoded protein: CAWSYGLAGSNEQYF.

The chain couples TRBV29-1 to TRBJ2-7; 11 bases agree with TRBD2. Germline values: CDR1 SQVTM, CDR2 ANQGSEA. Germline trimming cut 4 bases from V and 2 bases from J; bases unmatched to any gene: 4. This CDR3 has 14 amino acids. In DNA form, the CDR3 reads TGCAGCGTTGGTCCTAGCGGGAGGACCTACGAGCAGTACTTC. It encodes CSVGPSGRTYEQYF.

The chain's CDR3 is CASSAGQRNNEQFF. As DNA, the CDR3 is TGTGCCAGCAGCGCCGGACAGAGGAACAATGAGCAGTTCTTC. The chain joins TRBV9 to TRBJ2-1, with a weak D call TRBD1 (6 bases). Per the germline V gene, CDR1 is SGDLS and CDR2 is YYNGEE. The V and J ends lost 3 bases and 5 bases respectively, with 12 bases between them. This CDR3 contains 14 residues.

The chain has TRBV3-1 (or the pseudogene TRBV3-2) and TRBJ2-2; D may be TRBD2 (5 bases). This CDR3 contains 17 residues. Trimming removed 4 bases from V and 5 bases from J, with 20 bases in between. Germline lookup yields CDR1 LGHDT and CDR2 YNNKEL (reference sequence). CDR3 sequence reads: CASSRNKPDSGTGELFF. The CDR3 DNA reads as TGTGCCAGCAGCCGGAACAAGCCAGATTCGGGGACCGGGGAGCTGTTTTTT.

The chain is built from TRBV28 and TRBJ1-1; D perhaps matches TRBD1 (6 bases). Looked up from germline, CDR1 is MDHEN and CDR2 is SYDVKM. V was clipped by 4 bases and J by 5 bases, with 20 bases between them. This CDR3 has 16 amino acids. As DNA, the CDR3 is TGTGCCAGCAGTTCTAAAAACAGGGAAAGGCTGACTGAAGCTTTCTTT. Translated: CASSSKNRERLTEAFF.

The rearrangement uses TRBV3-1 (or the pseudogene TRBV3-2) and TRBJ2-1, with TRBD2 identical over 15 bases. In germline, CDR1 is LGHDT, CDR2 YNNKEL (reference sequence). This CDR3 contains 16 residues. The ends lost 6 bases at V and 7 bases at J; junction bases unmatched: 7. Here the CDR3 reads CASRARGTSGRNEQFF. CDR3 nucleotide sequence: TGTGCCAGCAGAGCAAGGGGGACTAGCGGGAGGAATGAGCAGTTCTTC.

A single count supports this clone. The chain joins TRBV7-8 to TRBJ1-1; TRBD1 might be the D (6 bases). CDR1 and CDR2 (germline): SGHVS, FQNEAQ. This CDR3 comprises 15 residues. V lost 3 bases and J 1 base, leaving 12 bases between the germline ends. CDR3 sequence reads: CASSFDDRRNTEAFF. CDR3 nucleotide sequence: TGTGCCAGCAGCTTCGACGACAGGAGGAACACTGAAGCTTTCTTT.

The CDR3 reads CASSTGFHTGELFF. CDR3 nucleotide sequence: TGTGCCAGCAGCACCGGGTTTCACACCGGGGAGCTGTTTTTT. The chain is built from TRBV6-5 and TRBJ2-2; D gene uncertain. Trimming took off 6 bases at V and 3 bases at J, with 11 bases between the two ends. The CDR3 length is 14 residues. Germline V gene data show CDR1 as MNHEY and CDR2 as SVGAGI.

The chain combines TRBV7-3 with TRBJ2-2, with D possibly TRBD1 on 6 matching bases. Trimming left V 3 bases short and J 7 bases short, with 12 bases between. Germline V lookup: CDR1 SGHTA, CDR2 FQGTGA. The CDR3 runs to 14 residues. CDR3 amino acids: CASSLDSPSGELFF. In DNA, the CDR3 is TGTGCCAGCAGCTTGGACAGCCCTAGCGGGGAGCTGTTTTTT.

This chain connects TRBV7-9 to TRBJ1-5, with D hard to call. Trimming pared 1 base from V and 4 bases from J, leaving 14 bases between. From germline, CDR1 is SEHNR and CDR2 FQNEAQ (reference sequence). The CDR3 is 16 amino acids. CDR3 residues: CASSLGGRGGNQPQHF. Written as DNA, the CDR3 is TGTGCCAGCAGCTTAGGAGGGCGTGGAGGGAATCAGCCCCAGCATTTT.

The J gene is TRBJ1-1, the V gene TRBV2; D is undetermined. The CDR3 sequence is 13 residues long. Trimming took 7 bases from V and 4 from J, leaving 13 bases between them. Germline CDR1 and CDR2: SNHLY and FYNNEI. This CDR3 is CASMREVGTEAFF. The CDR3 DNA follows: TGTGCCAGCATGAGGGAAGTTGGCACTGAAGCTTTCTTT.

This clone was observed a handful of times. The J gene is TRBJ2-7, the V gene TRBV5-4; TRBD2 matches 7 bases. The junction had 10 bases not matched to a gene; V was cut back by 4 bases and J by 3 bases. The germline V gene encodes CDR1 SGHNT and CDR2 YYREEE (reference sequence). The CDR3 is made up of 15 amino acids. In DNA form, the CDR3 reads TGTGCCAGCAGCAGGGAGTGGGAGGGCGGCTACGAGCAGTACTTC. This codes for CASSREWEGGYEQYF.

The genes are TRBV5-1 and TRBJ1-6; 9 bases align to TRBD1. The CDR3 consists of 14 residues. Trimming removed 4 bases from V and 8 bases from J; junction bases left unmatched: 4. CDR1 SGHRS and CDR2 YFSETQ come from the germline V gene. The CDR3 DNA reads TGCGCCAGCAGCGGACAGGGGAAGGATTCACCCCTCCACTTT. It encodes CASSGQGKDSPLHF.

The chain uses TRBV6-5 and TRBJ1-1; D remains ambiguous. The CDR3 totals 14 residues. In germline, CDR1 is MNHEY, CDR2 SVGAGI. The germline V and J ends were trimmed by 6 bases and 2 bases, with 13 bases remaining between them. The CDR3 reads CASRETGRNTEAFF. The CDR3 nucleotides read TGTGCCAGCAGAGAGACGGGAAGAAACACTGAAGCTTTCTTT.

The genes are TRBV24-1 and TRBJ2-3, with 7 bases that match TRBD2. The trim removed 6 bases at V and 2 bases at J, leaving 7 bases unmatched. CDR1 is KGHDR, CDR2 SFDVKD, per germline. The CDR3 runs to 15 residues. CDR3 DNA sequence: TGTGCCACCAGTTTCTCGGGGGGTGCCACAGATACGCAGTATTTT. Translated, it gives CATSFSGGATDTQYF.

The chain employs TRBV4-3 and TRBJ1-3, with no clear D. The CDR3 contains 15 residues. The germline V and J ends were trimmed by 0 bases and 4 bases, with 10 bases remaining between them. The germline V gene has CDR1 LGHNA and CDR2 YSLEER. For the CDR3, the DNA is TGCGCCAGCAGCCAAGATCGGGGAGTCGGAAACACCATATATTTT. Amino acids: CASSQDRGVGNTIYF.

This chain uses TRBV6-2 or TRBV6-3 with TRBJ2-3; 8 positions agree with TRBD1. Trimming removed 6 bases from V and 6 bases from J; junction bases left unmatched: 2. Germline CDR1 MNHEY, CDR2 SVGEGT. CDR3 length: 12 amino acids. CDR3 protein: CASSTGGDTQYF. The CDR3 region has the DNA TGTGCCAGCAGCACAGGGGGGGATACGCAGTATTTT.

This clone has a handful of counts. This chain uses TRBV27 with TRBJ2-7; weak D call: TRBD1 (6 bases). Germline V gene sequence: CDR1 MNHEY, CDR2 SMNVEV (reference sequence). This CDR3 is built from 13 residues. Trimming cost V 6 bases and J 6 bases, with 15 bases left between them. CDR3 sequence (DNA): TGTGCCAGCAGCTTACACCTCAGGGGCGAGCAGTACTTC. This codes for CASSLHLRGEQYF.

The chain is built from TRBV2 and TRBJ1-2, with D possibly matching TRBD1 (6 bases). CDR3 length: 15 amino acids. The V end lost 3 bases, the J end lost 4 bases, and 15 bases lay between the germline ends. Germline V gene data show CDR1 as SNHLY and CDR2 as FYNNEI. The CDR3 sequence: CASSDERGGSYGYTF. CDR3 in DNA: TGTGCCAGCAGTGATGAGCGGGGGGGCTCCTATGGCTACACCTTC.

As for this clone: Other DNA sequences from this sample encode an identical CDR3 as well. The genes are TRBV5-1 and TRBJ2-3, with 9 positions matching TRBD2. V was pared by 0 bases and J by 3 bases, with 2 bases of the junction left unmatched. CDR1 and CDR2 (germline): SGHRS, YFSETQ. CDR3 size: 15 residues. In DNA form, the CDR3 reads TGCGCCAGCAGCTTGGGAAGCGGGAGGACAGATACGCAGTATTTT. It encodes CASSLGSGRTDTQYF.

A single count supports this clone. This chain connects TRBV5-1 to TRBJ1-4; TRBD1 is a possible D gene (5 bases). V dropped 2 bases and J dropped 4 bases, with 12 bases sitting between them. The CDR3 is 15 residues long. Germline CDR1 and CDR2: SGHRS and YFSETQ. This CDR3 is CASSFGGSINEKLFF. DNA of the CDR3: TGCGCCAGCAGCTTTGGGGGGTCAATTAATGAAAAACTGTTTTTT.

The chain joins TRBV25-1 to TRBJ2-5; D remains unclear. The length of the CDR3 is 15 residues. Per germline, CDR1 MGHDK and CDR2 SYGVNS. V dropped 7 bases and J dropped 2 bases, with 17 bases sitting between them. CDR3 nucleotides: TGTGCCAGCATCGGAGACGCTCGTAGTCAAGAGACCCAGTACTTC. Translated, it gives CASIGDARSQETQYF.